A selection of T cell receptor beta chains follows, all from one sample in a study of blood T cell repertoires in COVID-19. Profiling relied on immunoSEQ multiplex PCR, and the TCRdb table lists in-frame clones only, not all of them. The sample records 200,000 to 250,000 clones, 75% to 90% being singletons. The sequenced material came from PBMCs or T cells enriched from blood (not recorded which). All receptors derive from a man in his forties or fifties who had recovered from COVID-19. CDR3s include the opening cysteine and the closing phenylalanine or tryptophan. Where a row states a size, it is once, few, many or the class of an expanded clone; other rows omit it.

v_gene,abundance,CDR3aa
TRBV29-1,NA,CSVVGTSWYNEQFF
TRBV20-1,NA,CSASLPPGLAGTSGYEQYF
TRBV19,NA,CASTLTGAHGGYTF
TRBV6-1,NA,CASSEGPGHEQFF
TRBV11-1,NA,CASKEAGGGELFF
TRBV5-4,NA,CASRSGQGEESPLHF
TRBV11-2,NA,CASSSDFGGRYGYTF
TRBV6-4,once,CASSDSRTTEQFF
TRBV29-1,NA,CSVPPEGTGGYTF
TRBV5-1,once,CASSLHGTDEKLFF
TRBV7-3,many,CASSPPGTNTGELFF
TRBV7-9,NA,CASSPGQGRRTDTQYF
TRBV7-3,NA,CASSFLAGADNEQFF
TRBV5-1,once,CASSLNRGSLTGELFF
TRBV28,NA,CASSSGTGNQPQHF
TRBV25-1,NA,CASSGTGNQPQHF
TRBV7-9,NA,CASSSGHISYEQYF
TRBV9,NA,CASSVGGGRTEAFF
TRBV5-1,NA,CASSAGTRPLAEQFF
TRBV5-1,NA,CASSGTYNEQFF
TRBV18,NA,CASSPSWTTGDLATNEKLFF
TRBV7-3,NA,CASSVSPTGKITEAFF
TRBV7-9,few,CASSLGTGLWDTQYF
TRBV6-6,NA,CASSSGQGGGYTF
TRBV11-2,NA,CASSLRSGVNQPQHF
TRBV10-3,NA,CATGALAGLSDTQYF
TRBV9,few,CASRDKDRGIVVIDEKLFF
TRBV13,once,CASSLGIRDRVNEAFF
TRBV28,once,CATGTSGRSYNEQFF
TRBV5-8,NA,CASSMVGAAYGYTF
TRBV6-2/TRBV6-3,once,CASSYSGSGRYF
TRBV19,NA,CASNGDRDAGYTF
TRBV27,NA,CASRAEGAKNIQYF
TRBV4-2,NA,CASKYGLDRDIQYF
TRBV19,once,CASIPNRNTGELFF
TRBV25-1,NA,CASSYDGGYGYTF
TRBV5-1,NA,CASSLETATGYTF
TRBV6-5,NA,CASRGLGVSYEQYF
TRBV11-2,NA,CASSLAGQGIGSPLHF
TRBV12-5,NA,CASGLAGHSQPQHF
TRBV30,NA,CAWSQLTVGEQYF
TRBV6-5,NA,CASSYSGQGSGNTIYF
TRBV5-6,once,CASSLRRLSTDTQYF
TRBV5-4,many,CASSLARSNTEAFF
TRBV19,NA,CASSMRSNEKLFF
TRBV3-1/TRBV3-2,NA,CASSPGQANSPLHF
TRBV3-1/TRBV3-2,NA,CASSYLTGTGELFF
TRBV19,NA,CASKTGLDTGELFF
TRBV5-6,NA,CASSFRLAGYNEQFF
TRBV18,NA,CASSELQGANEKLFF
TRBV5-1,NA,CASRLAGALMNEQFF
TRBV12-2,NA,CASRLGTRDRGRRETQYF
TRBV19,NA,CASSIGLRGTYNSPLHF
TRBV15,NA,CATSRGGEGSDEQFF
TRBV7-6,NA,CASSAQNYGYTF
TRBV5-1,NA,CASSLAAGGTYEQYF
TRBV30,NA,CAGPVRGGPGANVLTF
TRBV19,few,CASSINGQAAYGYTF
TRBV2,NA,CASSEAAAGKAFF